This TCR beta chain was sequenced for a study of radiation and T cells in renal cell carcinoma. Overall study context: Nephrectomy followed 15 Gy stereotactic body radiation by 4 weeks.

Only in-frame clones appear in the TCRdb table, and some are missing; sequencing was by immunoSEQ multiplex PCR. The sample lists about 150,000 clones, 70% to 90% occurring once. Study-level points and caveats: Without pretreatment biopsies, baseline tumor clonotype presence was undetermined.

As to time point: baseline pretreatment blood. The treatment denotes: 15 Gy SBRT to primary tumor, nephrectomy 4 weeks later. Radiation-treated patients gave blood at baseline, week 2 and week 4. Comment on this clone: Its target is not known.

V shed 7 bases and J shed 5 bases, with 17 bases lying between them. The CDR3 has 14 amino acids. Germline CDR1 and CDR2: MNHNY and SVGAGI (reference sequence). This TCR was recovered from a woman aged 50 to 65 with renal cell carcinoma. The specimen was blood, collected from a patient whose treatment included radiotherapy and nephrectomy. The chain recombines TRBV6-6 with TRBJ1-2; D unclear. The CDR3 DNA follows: TGTGCCAGCATTAACCCAGGACCGAGTTATGGCTACACCTTC. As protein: CASINPGPSYGYTF.